This T cell receptor (beta chain) emerged from a study of shared clonotypes between healthy human individuals. Study details: A couple of female and a few male donors aged 18 to 49 were enrolled. Study results and limitations: Larger richness was generally estimated for naive than memory subsets.

In the case of this clone: What it recognizes is unknown.

The length of the CDR3 is 15 residues. Trimming removed 0 bases from V and 5 bases from J; junction bases left unmatched: 3. Germline V CDR1 and CDR2: LNHDA, SQIVND (reference sequence). Several immunoSEQ plates received, in even portions, the genomic DNA of each subset. Generated by immunoSEQ multiplex PCR, the TCRdb table keeps only in-frame clones and is missing some. The data hold around 1.6 million clones, with 98% observed a single time. The specimen was naive CD4+ T cells sorted from blood. The subset here: CD45RA+ positively selected. The source of this sequence is a young man in good health. This chain joins TRBV19 and TRBJ2-1; 8 bases map to TRBD2. The CDR3 DNA sequence: TGTGCCAGTAGTATAGAGGGACTAGATAACAATGAGCAGTTCTTC. Its protein is CASSIEGLDNNEQFF.